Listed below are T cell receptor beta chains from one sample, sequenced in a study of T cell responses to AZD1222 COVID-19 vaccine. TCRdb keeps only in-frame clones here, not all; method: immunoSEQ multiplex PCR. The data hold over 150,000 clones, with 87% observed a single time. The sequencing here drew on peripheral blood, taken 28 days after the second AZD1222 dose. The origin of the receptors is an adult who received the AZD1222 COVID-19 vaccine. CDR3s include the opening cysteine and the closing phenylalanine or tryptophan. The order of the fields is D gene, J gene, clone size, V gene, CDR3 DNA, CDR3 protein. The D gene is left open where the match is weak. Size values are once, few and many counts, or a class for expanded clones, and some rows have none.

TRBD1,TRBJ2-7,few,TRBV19,TGTGCCAGTAGTATAGAATTGACAGGGACCTACGAGCAGTACTTC,CASSIELTGTYEQYF
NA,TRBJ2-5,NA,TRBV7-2,TGTGCCAGCAGCCTGGTCGGGGAGACCCAGTACTTC,CASSLVGETQYF
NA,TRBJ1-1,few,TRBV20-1,TGCAGTGCTAGTGAGAACACTGAAGCTTTCTTT,CSASENTEAFF
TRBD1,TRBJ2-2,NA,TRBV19,TGTGCCAGTAGGGGGACCGGGACAGGGTCCACCGGGGAGCTGTTTTTT,CASRGTGTGSTGELFF
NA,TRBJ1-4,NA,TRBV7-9,TGTGCCAGCAGCTTAGAAATGATACCCCGGAATGAAAAACTGTTTTTT,CASSLEMIPRNEKLFF
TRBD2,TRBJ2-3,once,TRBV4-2,TGTGCCAGCAGCCCGGCGCCTAGCGGGGGCACAGATACGCAGTATTTT,CASSPAPSGGTDTQYF
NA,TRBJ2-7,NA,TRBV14,TGTGCCAGCAGCCACTGGGGGGCGCGGAACGAGCAGTACTTC,CASSHWGARNEQYF
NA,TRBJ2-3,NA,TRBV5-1,TGCGCCAGCAGCTTGAATAAGGTCACAGATACGCAGTATTTT,CASSLNKVTDTQYF
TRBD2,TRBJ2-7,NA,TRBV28,TGTGCCAGCCGGCCAGAGTGGGGGGGCGAGCAGTACTTC,CASRPEWGGEQYF
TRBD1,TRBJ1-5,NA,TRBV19,TGTGCCAGTAGTATAGGGACAGGGGGCAATCAGCCCCAGCATTTT,CASSIGTGGNQPQHF
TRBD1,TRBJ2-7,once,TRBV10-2,TGCGCCAGCAGTGAGAGGACAGGGGGGGCCTACGAGCAGTACTTC,CASSERTGGAYEQYF
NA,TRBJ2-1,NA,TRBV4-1,TGCGCCAGCAGCCTAAGGAAGACAGCAAACAATGAGCAGTTCTTC,CASSLRKTANNEQFF
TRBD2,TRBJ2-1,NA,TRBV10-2,TGCGCCAGCAGAGAGCCGGGACTAGAGAATGAGCAGTTCTTC,CASREPGLENEQFF
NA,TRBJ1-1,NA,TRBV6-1,TGTGCCAGCAGTGAAGCAAGGAGGCTACGCGGCACTGAAGCTTTCTTT,CASSEARRLRGTEAFF
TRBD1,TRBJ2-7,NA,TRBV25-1,TGTGCCAGCAGTGAAGGTGGGGACAGGACCTACGAGCAGTACTTC,CASSEGGDRTYEQYF
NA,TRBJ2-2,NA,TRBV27,TGTGCCAGCAGTTTATCGCGGCATCTCCCCACCGGGGAGCTGTTTTTT,CASSLSRHLPTGELFF
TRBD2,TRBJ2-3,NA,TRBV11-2,TGTGCCAGCAGCTCGGGGGGGGGTACGCAGTATTTT,CASSSGGGTQYF